This is a list of T cell receptor beta chains from one sample in a study of preoperative IRX-2 immunotherapy in early breast cancer. Sequenced by immunoSEQ multiplex PCR; TCRdb stores in-frame clones only, minus some. The table has 3,000 to 4,000 clones, approximately 70% seen once. Sequencing was performed on tumor tissue, taken after IRX-2 immunotherapy. The receptors were gathered from a human donor with breast cancer. Both conserved end residues are part of each CDR3. D genes are given only for firm matches. Expanded clones are given a class, and other clones once, few, many or no size at all.

clone size | D gene | CDR3 length | J gene | V gene | CDR3 protein | CDR3 DNA
. | TRBD2 | 16 | TRBJ2-3 | TRBV28 | CASITLAGWDADTQYF | TGTGCCAGCATCACCCTAGCGGGGTGGGACGCAGATACGCAGTATTTT
. | . | 16 | TRBJ1-1 | TRBV6-8 | CASSYSGGPGDTEAFF | TGTGCCAGCAGTTACTCGGGGGGCCCCGGGGACACTGAAGCTTTCTTT
once | . | 13 | TRBJ2-2 | TRBV7-2 | CASSFTPAGELFF | TGTGCCAGCAGCTTTACACCCGCCGGGGAGCTGTTTTTT
. | . | 15 | TRBJ1-4 | TRBV4-1 | CASSQDLVQREKLFF | TGCGCCAGCAGCCAAGATTTAGTACAGCGGGAAAAACTGTTTTTT
. | . | 13 | TRBJ1-2 | TRBV6-8 | CASSDSRAGGYTF | TGTGCCAGCAGTGACAGCAGGGCGGGTGGCTACACCTTC
. | . | 12 | TRBJ1-1 | TRBV10-3 | CAISQGRTEAFF | TGTGCCATCAGTCAGGGCCGCACTGAAGCTTTCTTT
. | . | 16 | TRBJ2-6 | TRBV19 | CASSFKSNSGANVLTF | TGTGCCAGTAGTTTTAAATCGAACTCTGGGGCCAACGTCCTGACTTTC
. | . | 17 | TRBJ1-5 | TRBV10-2 | CASSESMRVTSNQPQHF | TGCGCCAGCAGTGAGTCGATGCGAGTTACTAGCAATCAGCCCCAGCATTTT
. | TRBD2 | 16 | TRBJ2-1 | TRBV30 | CAWSPPGGLGNNEQFF | TGTGCCTGGAGTCCCCCCGGGGGACTAGGGAACAATGAGCAGTTCTTC
. | TRBD1 | 14 | TRBJ1-5 | TRBV28 | CASRPTGYNQPQHF | TGTGCCAGCAGGCCGACAGGGTACAATCAGCCCCAGCATTTT
. | . | 15 | TRBJ1-3 | TRBV6-8 | CASSPRSNSGNTIYF | TGTGCCAGCAGTCCCCGGTCCAACTCTGGAAACACCATATATTTT
. | . | 16 | TRBJ2-1 | TRBV19 | CASSISSSSSYNEQFF | TGTGCCAGTAGTATCTCATCTAGCAGCTCCTACAATGAGCAGTTCTTC
. | TRBD2 | 16 | TRBJ2-3 | TRBV6-8 | CASNNYLAGGPDTQYF | TGTGCCAGCAATAACTACTTAGCGGGAGGCCCGGATACGCAGTATTTT
medium-sized | TRBD1 | 15 | TRBJ2-7 | TRBV18 | CASSPGTGSPYEQYF | TGTGCCAGCTCACCAGGGACAGGGTCACCCTACGAGCAGTACTTC
. | . | 13 | TRBJ1-4 | TRBV19 | CASSIGGAEKLFF | TGTGCCAGTAGTATAGGGGGCGCAGAAAAACTGTTTTTT
. | TRBD1 | 15 | TRBJ2-7 | TRBV5-1 | CASSLGGTGDYEQYF | TGCGCCAGCAGCTTGGGAGGGACAGGGGATTACGAGCAGTACTTC
. | TRBD2 | 17 | TRBJ2-1 | TRBV5-1 | CASSSGLAGGRFNEQFF | TGCGCCAGCAGCTCGGGACTAGCGGGAGGGCGTTTCAATGAGCAGTTCTTC
once | TRBD2 | 15 | TRBJ2-2 | TRBV29-1 | CSVKGTGGGTGELFF | TGCAGCGTAAAGGGAACGGGAGGAGGGACCGGGGAGCTGTTTTTT
. | . | 14 | TRBJ1-3 | TRBV6-4 | CASSRTDSGNTIYF | TGTGCCAGCAGTAGGACAGACTCTGGAAACACCATATATTTT
. | TRBD1 | 14 | TRBJ2-5 | TRBV28 | CASSPRTGEETQYF | TGTGCCAGCAGTCCACGGACAGGGGAAGAGACCCAGTACTTC
. | TRBD2 | 17 | TRBJ2-3 | TRBV11-3 | CASSFGLAGGPGDTQYF | TGTGCCAGCAGCTTCGGACTAGCGGGAGGGCCTGGAGATACGCAGTATTTT
large | . | 13 | TRBJ2-3 | TRBV7-1 | CASSPPGGDTQYF | TGTGCCAGCAGCCCTCCAGGCGGAGATACGCAGTATTTT
once | . | 17 | TRBJ2-2 | TRBV6-8 | CASSSPGYSAKAGELFF | TGTGCCAGCAGTAGCCCCGGCTACTCCGCTAAAGCCGGGGAGCTGTTTTTT
. | . | 16 | TRBJ2-5 | TRBV11-3 | CASSWRQQGYQETQYF | TGTGCCAGCAGCTGGCGGCAACAGGGATACCAAGAGACCCAGTACTTC
. | . | 13 | TRBJ2-2 | TRBV6-8 | CASSYLAIGELFF | TGTGCCAGCAGTTACCTAGCCATCGGGGAGCTGTTTTTT
. | TRBD1 | 15 | TRBJ1-3 | TRBV5-1 | CASSRQGESGNTIYF | TGCGCCAGCAGCAGACAGGGGGAGTCTGGAAACACCATATATTTT
. | TRBD1 | 13 | TRBJ1-2 | TRBV5-4 | CASRGDSPYGYTF | TGTGCCAGCAGGGGGGACAGCCCTTATGGCTACACCTTC
. | TRBD1 | 17 | TRBJ2-2 | TRBV6-8 | CASSSGMTGVGTGELFF | TGTGCCAGCAGTAGCGGAATGACAGGGGTGGGAACCGGGGAGCTGTTTTTT
. | . | 14 | TRBJ1-2 | TRBV5-1 | CASSLGTGYDGYTF | TGCGCCAGCAGCTTGGGTACGGGTTACGATGGCTACACCTTC
. | . | 14 | TRBJ1-3 | TRBV29-1 | CSVEGLSSGNTIYF | TGCAGCGTTGAAGGACTATCCTCTGGAAACACCATATATTTT
. | TRBD1 | 14 | TRBJ2-7 | TRBV7-7 | CASSGTATHYEQYF | TGTGCCAGCAGCGGGACAGCGACTCACTACGAGCAGTACTTC
few | . | 13 | TRBJ2-7 | TRBV6-8 | CAIRPDGLYEQYF | TGTGCCATCAGGCCAGACGGGCTCTACGAGCAGTACTTC
. | . | 14 | TRBJ2-7 | TRBV28 | CASSRTSDSYEQYF | TGTGCCAGCAGTCGAACTTCTGACAGCTACGAGCAGTACTTC
few | TRBD1 | 15 | TRBJ1-5 | TRBV6-8 | CASSSGQGGYQPQHF | TGTGCCAGCAGCTCCGGACAGGGGGGATATCAGCCCCAGCATTTT
few | . | 14 | TRBJ1-2 | TRBV19 | CASSIDGSLGGYTF | TGTGCCAGTAGTATAGACGGGTCCCTTGGCGGCTACACCTTC
. | . | 16 | TRBJ2-7 | TRBV30 | CAWSTLGRLPPYEQYF | TGTGCCTGGAGTACCCTCGGGCGTCTACCTCCCTACGAGCAGTACTTC
medium-sized | . | 14 | TRBJ2-1 | TRBV15 | CATSKDTGTQEQFF | TGTGCCACCAGCAAGGACACCGGGACCCAAGAGCAGTTCTTC
. | . | 16 | TRBJ2-2 | TRBV5-1 | CASSLGGTANTGELFF | TGCGCCAGCAGCTTGGGCGGGACAGCGAACACCGGGGAGCTGTTTTTT
once | . | 14 | TRBJ2-7 | TRBV10-1 | CASSPGARGYEQYF | TGCGCCAGCAGTCCCGGGGCCAGGGGCTACGAGCAGTACTTC
. | . | 16 | TRBJ2-6 | TRBV28 | CASSSTELGGANVLTF | TGTGCCAGCAGTTCTACCGAGCTGGGTGGGGCCAACGTCCTGACTTTC
medium-sized | TRBD1 | 16 | TRBJ2-7 | TRBV11-3 | CASSPYRTGSAYEQYF | TGTGCCAGCAGCCCGTATAGGACAGGGAGCGCCTACGAGCAGTACTTC
. | . | 15 | TRBJ2-2 | TRBV5-1 | CASSHRDKNTGELFF | TGCGCCAGCAGCCACCGGGACAAAAACACCGGGGAGCTGTTTTTT
. | TRBD2 | 16 | TRBJ2-2 | TRBV28 | CASRRTSGSEAGELFF | TGTGCCAGCAGACGGACTAGCGGGAGTGAGGCCGGGGAGCTGTTTTTT
. | . | 16 | TRBJ2-1 | TRBV12-1 | CASSFRGTSAHNEQFF | TGTGCCAGCAGCTTTCGCGGGACTAGCGCTCACAATGAGCAGTTCTTC
. | TRBD1 | 15 | TRBJ1-2 | TRBV15 | CATSRDRDRAYGYTF | TGTGCCACCAGCAGAGATAGGGACAGGGCCTATGGCTACACCTTC
. | TRBD2 | 13 | TRBJ2-3 | TRBV29-1 | CSVGAGGADTQYF | TGCAGCGTTGGAGCGGGAGGGGCAGATACGCAGTATTTT
. | . | 15 | TRBJ2-7 | TRBV29-1 | CSVGPSGASSYEQYF | TGCAGCGTTGGTCCCTCCGGGGCTAGCTCCTACGAGCAGTACTTC
medium-sized | . | 16 | TRBJ2-2 | TRBV5-1 | CASSLGLGRETGELFF | TGCGCCAGCAGCTTGGGGCTAGGGAGAGAAACCGGGGAGCTGTTTTTT
. | . | 15 | TRBJ1-1 | TRBV28 | CASSPPRVGEGEAFF | TGTGCCAGCAGTCCCCCGCGTGTCGGGGAGGGTGAAGCTTTCTTT
. | TRBD2 | 13 | TRBJ2-3 | TRBV29-1 | CSAVPSGRNTQYF | TGCAGCGCGGTGCCTAGCGGGAGAAATACGCAGTATTTT
. | . | 16 | TRBJ1-4 | TRBV11-3 | CASSEVLRDTNEKLFF | TGTGCCAGCAGCGAAGTCCTCCGGGACACGAATGAAAAACTGTTTTTT